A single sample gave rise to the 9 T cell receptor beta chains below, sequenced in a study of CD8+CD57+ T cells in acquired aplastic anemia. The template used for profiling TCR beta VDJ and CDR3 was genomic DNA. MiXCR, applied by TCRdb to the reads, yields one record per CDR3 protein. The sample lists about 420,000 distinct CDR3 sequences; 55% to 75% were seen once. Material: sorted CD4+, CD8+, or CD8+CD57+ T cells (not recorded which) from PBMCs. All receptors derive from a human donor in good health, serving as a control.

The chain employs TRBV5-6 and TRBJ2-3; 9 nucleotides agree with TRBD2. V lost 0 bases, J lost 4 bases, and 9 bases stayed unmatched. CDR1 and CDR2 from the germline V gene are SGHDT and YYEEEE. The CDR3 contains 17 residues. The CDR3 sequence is CASSLEQGGGGADTQYF. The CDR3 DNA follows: TGTGCCAGCAGCTTGGAACAGGGCGGGGGGGGGGCAGATACGCAGTATTTT.

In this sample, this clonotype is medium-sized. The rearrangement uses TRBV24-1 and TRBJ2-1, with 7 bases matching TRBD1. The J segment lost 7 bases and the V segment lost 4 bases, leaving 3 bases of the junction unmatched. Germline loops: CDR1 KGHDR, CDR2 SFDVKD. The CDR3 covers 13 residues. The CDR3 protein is CATSDKQGNEQFF. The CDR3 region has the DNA TGTGCCACCAGTGACAAACAGGGGAATGAGCAGTTCTTC.

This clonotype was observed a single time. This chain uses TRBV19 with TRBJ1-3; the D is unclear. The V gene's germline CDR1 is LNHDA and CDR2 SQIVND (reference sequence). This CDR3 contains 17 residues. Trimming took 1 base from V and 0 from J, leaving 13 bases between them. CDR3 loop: CASSIGGAQRSGNTIYF. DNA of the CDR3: TGTGCCAGTAGTATAGGTGGTGCTCAGCGCTCTGGAAACACCATATATTTT.

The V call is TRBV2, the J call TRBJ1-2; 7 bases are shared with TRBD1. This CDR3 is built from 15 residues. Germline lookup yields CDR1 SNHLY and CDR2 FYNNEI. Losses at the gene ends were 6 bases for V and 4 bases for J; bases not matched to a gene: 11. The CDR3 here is CASRAGGGRGYGYTF. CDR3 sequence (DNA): TGTGCCAGCAGAGCAGGGGGAGGGCGAGGCTATGGCTACACCTTC.

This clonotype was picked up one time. The CDR3 sequence is CSASHRGDWDEQYF. The CDR3 nucleotides are TGCAGTGCTAGCCATAGGGGAGACTGGGACGAGCAGTACTTC. This sequence joins TRBV29-1 and TRBJ2-7; D is perhaps TRBD1 or TRBD2 (5 bases each). Germline lookup yields CDR1 SQVTM and CDR2 ANQGSEA. This CDR3 has 14 residues.

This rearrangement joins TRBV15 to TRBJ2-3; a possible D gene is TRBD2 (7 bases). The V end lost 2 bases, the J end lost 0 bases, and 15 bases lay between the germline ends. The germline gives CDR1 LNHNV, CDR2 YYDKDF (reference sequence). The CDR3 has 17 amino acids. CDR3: CATSRRGGITSTDTQYF. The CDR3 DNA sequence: TGTGCCACCAGCAGAAGGGGGGGGATCACTAGCACAGATACGCAGTATTTT.

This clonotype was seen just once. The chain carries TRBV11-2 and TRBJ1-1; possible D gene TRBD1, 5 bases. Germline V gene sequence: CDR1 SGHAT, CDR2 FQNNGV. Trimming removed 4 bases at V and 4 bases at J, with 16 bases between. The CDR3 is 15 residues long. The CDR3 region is CASSSFSGGSTEAFF. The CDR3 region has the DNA TGTGCCAGCAGCTCATTTAGCGGGGGGAGCACTGAAGCTTTCTTT.

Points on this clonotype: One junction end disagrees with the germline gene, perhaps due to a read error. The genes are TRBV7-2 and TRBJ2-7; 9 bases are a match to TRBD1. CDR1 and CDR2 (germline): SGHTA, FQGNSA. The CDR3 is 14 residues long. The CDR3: CATSRDRGGCEQYF. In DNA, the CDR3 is TGTGCCACCAGCAGAGACAGGGGGGGTTGTGAGCAGTACTTC.

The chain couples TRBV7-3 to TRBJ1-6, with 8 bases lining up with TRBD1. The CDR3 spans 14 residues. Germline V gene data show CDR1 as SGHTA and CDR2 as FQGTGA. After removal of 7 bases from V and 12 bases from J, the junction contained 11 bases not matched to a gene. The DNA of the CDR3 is TGTGCCAGCAACCCCGGCACAGGGGGTGAACCCCTCCACTTT. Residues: CASNPGTGGEPLHF.